This T cell receptor beta chain was captured in a study of shared clonotypes between healthy human individuals. CD45RO-negative, CCR7-selected cells formed the naive CD8 fraction, which excluded terminally differentiated effector memory CD45RA+ cells. Assay used: immunoSEQ multiplex PCR; TCRdb lists only in-frame clones, some missing. This table has around 2.1 million clones, more than 85% appearing once. This clone was detected a few times. This clonotype originated in a young man in good health. Some clones in this sample may be carry-over from other donors' samples. The source material was naive CD8+ T cells from PBMCs.

The CDR3 reads CASSVTTGGTEAFF. CDR3 bases: TGTGCCAGTAGTGTCACGACAGGGGGCACTGAAGCTTTCTTT. The gene calls are TRBV19 and TRBJ1-1, with TRBD1 matching over 9 bases. Per germline, CDR1 LNHDA and CDR2 SQIVND (reference sequence). The CDR3 length is 14 residues. V lost 5 bases to trimming and J lost 4 bases; unmatched junction nucleotides: 5.